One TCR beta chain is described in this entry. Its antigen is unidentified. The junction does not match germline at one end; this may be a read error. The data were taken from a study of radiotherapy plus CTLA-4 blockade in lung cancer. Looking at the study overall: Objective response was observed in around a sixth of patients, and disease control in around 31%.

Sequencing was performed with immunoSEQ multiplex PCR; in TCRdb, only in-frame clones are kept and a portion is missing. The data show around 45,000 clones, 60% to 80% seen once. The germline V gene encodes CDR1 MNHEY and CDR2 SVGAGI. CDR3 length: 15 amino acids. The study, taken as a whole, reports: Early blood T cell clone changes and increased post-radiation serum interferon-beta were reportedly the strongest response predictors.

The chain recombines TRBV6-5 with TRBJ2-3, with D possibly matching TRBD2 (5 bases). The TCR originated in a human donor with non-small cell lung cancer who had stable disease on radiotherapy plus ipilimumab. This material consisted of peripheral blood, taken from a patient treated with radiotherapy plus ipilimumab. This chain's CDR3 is CASQPLVANTDMQYF. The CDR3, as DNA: TGTGCCAGTCAGCCACTAGTGGCGAACACAGATATGCAGTATTTT.